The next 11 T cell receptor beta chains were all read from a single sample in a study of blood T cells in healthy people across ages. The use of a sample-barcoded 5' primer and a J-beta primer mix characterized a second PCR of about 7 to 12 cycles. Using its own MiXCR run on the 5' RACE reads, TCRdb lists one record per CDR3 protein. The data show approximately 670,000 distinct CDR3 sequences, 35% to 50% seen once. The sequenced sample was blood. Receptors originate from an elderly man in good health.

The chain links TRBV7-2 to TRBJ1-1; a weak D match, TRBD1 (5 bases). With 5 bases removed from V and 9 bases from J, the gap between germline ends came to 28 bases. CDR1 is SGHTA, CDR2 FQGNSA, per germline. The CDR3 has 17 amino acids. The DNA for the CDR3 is TGTGCCAGCAGCCTCACCCTGGCAGGGAAAGGAAGACGGAAAGCTTTCTTT. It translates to CASSLTLAGKGRRKAFF.

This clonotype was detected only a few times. The CDR3 is CASSGRQGARADTQYF. In DNA, the CDR3 is TGTGCCAGCAGCGGACGACAGGGGGCAAGGGCAGATACGCAGTATTTT. V is TRBV11-3 and J is TRBJ2-3; 10 nucleotides agree with TRBD1. After removal of 5 bases from V and 4 bases from J, the junction contained 9 bases not matched to a gene. The V gene's germline CDR1 is SGHNT and CDR2 YENEEA. This CDR3 contains 16 residues.

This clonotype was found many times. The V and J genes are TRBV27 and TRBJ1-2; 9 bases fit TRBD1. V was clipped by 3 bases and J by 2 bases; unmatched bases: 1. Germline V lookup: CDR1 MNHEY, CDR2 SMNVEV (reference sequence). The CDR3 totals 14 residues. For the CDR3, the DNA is TGTGCCAGCAGTTTTGGGACAGGGAACTATGGCTACACCTTC. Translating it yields CASSFGTGNYGYTF.

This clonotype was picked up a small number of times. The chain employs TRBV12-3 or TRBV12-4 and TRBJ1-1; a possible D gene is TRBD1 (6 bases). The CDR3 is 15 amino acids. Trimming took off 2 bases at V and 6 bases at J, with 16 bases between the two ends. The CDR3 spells CASSLTQGGGAEAFF. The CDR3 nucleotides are TGTGCCAGCAGTTTAACACAGGGTGGGGGTGCTGAAGCTTTCTTT.

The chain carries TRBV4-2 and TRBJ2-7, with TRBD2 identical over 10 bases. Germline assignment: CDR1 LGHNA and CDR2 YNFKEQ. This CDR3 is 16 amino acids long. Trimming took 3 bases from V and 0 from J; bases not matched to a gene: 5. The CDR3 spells CASSQPPSGGSYEQYF. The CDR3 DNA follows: TGTGCCAGCAGCCAGCCCCCTAGCGGGGGCTCCTACGAGCAGTACTTC.

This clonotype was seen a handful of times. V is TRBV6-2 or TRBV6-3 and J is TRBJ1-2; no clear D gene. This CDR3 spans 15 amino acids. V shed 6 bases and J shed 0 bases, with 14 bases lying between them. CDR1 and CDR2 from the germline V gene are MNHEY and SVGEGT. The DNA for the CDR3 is TGTGCCAGCAGCCTCTACGGGCAGGCTAACTATGGCTACACCTTC. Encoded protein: CASSLYGQANYGYTF.

The CDR3 nucleotides are TGTGCCAGCAGTGCTACCGGGGACAGGGGTCGCCACGAGCAGTACTTC. Its protein is CASSATGDRGRHEQYF. The chain combines TRBV25-1 with TRBJ2-7; 10 nucleotides line up with TRBD1. This CDR3 has 16 residues. Trimming cost V 4 bases and J 5 bases; bases outside gene matches: 11. Germline lookup yields CDR1 MGHDK and CDR2 SYGVNS.

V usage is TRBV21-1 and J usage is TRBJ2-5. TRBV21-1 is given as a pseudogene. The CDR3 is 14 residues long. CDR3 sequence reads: CASSKVKDTDEQYF. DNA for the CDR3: TGTGCCAGCAGCAAAGTTAAGGATACCGATGAGCAGTACTTC.

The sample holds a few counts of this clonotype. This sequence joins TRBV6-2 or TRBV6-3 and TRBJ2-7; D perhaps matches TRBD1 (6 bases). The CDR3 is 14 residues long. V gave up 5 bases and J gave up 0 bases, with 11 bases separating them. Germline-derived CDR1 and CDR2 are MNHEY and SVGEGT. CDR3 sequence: CASSPWTASYEQYF. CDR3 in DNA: TGTGCCAGCAGTCCCTGGACAGCCTCCTACGAGCAGTACTTC.

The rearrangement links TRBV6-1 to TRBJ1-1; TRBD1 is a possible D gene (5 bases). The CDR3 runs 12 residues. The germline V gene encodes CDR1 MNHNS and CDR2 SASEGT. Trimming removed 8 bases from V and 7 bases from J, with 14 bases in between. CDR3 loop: CASPPSRGEAFF. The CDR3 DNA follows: TGTGCCAGCCCGCCTTCGAGGGGTGAAGCTTTCTTT.

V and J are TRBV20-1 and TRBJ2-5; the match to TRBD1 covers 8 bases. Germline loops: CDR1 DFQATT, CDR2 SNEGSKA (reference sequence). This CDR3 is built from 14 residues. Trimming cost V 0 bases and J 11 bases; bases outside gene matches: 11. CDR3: CSARDWGTGNEQYF. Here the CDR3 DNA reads TGCAGTGCTAGAGATTGGGGGACAGGTAATGAGCAGTACTTC.